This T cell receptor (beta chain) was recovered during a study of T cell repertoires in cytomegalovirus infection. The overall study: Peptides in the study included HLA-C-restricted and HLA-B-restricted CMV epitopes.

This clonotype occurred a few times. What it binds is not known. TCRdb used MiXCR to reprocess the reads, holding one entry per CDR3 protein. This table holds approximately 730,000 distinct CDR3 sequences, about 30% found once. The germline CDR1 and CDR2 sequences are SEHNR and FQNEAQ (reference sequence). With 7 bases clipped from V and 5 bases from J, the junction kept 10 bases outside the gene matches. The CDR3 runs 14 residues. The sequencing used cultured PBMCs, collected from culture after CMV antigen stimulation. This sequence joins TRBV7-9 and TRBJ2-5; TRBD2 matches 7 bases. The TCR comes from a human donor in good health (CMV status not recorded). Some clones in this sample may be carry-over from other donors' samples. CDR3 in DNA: TGTGCCAGCATCCCCCCCGGGGGGTCGGAGACCCAGTACTTC. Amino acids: CASIPPGGSETQYF.